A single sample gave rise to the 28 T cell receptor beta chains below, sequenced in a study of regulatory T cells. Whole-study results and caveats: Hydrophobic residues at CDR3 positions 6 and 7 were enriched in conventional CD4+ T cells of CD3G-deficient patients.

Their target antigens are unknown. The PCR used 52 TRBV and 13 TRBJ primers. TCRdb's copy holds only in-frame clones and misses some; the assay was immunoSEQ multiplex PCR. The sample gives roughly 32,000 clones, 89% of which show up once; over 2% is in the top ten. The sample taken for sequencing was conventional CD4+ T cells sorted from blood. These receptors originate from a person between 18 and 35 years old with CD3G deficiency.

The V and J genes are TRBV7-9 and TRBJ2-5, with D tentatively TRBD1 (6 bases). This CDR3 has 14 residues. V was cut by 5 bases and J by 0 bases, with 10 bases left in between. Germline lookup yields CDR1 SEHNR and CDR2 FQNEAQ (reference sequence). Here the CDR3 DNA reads TGTGCCAGCAGCCTAGACAGGTACCAAGAGACCCAGTACTTC. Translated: CASSLDRYQETQYF.

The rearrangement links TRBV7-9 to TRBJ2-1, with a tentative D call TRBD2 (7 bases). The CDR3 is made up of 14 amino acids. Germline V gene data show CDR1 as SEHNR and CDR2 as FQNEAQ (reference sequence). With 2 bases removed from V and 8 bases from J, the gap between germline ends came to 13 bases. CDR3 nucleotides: TGTGCCAGCAGCTTAACGGGGGGCATGTATGAGCAGTTCTTC. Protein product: CASSLTGGMYEQFF.

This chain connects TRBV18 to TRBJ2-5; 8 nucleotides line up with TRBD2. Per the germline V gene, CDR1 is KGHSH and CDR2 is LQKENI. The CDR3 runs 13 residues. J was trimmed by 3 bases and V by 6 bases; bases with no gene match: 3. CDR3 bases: TGTGCCAGCTCCCGTAGCGGGGAAGAGACCCAGTACTTC. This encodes CASSRSGEETQYF.

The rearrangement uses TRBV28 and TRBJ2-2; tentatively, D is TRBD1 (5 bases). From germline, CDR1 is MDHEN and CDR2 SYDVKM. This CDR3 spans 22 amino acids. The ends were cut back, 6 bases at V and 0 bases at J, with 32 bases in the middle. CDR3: CASSSFVPGPGYGLTNTGELFF. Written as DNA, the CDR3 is TGTGCCAGCAGCAGCTTCGTCCCAGGGCCCGGGTACGGCCTGACGAACACCGGGGAGCTGTTTTTT. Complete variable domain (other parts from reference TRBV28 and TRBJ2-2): DVKVTQSSRYLVKRTGEKVFLECVQDMDHENMFWYRQDPGLGLRLIYFSYDVKMKEKGDIPEGYSVSREKKERFSLILESASTNQTSMYLCASSSFVPGPGYGLTNTGELFFGEGSRLTVL.

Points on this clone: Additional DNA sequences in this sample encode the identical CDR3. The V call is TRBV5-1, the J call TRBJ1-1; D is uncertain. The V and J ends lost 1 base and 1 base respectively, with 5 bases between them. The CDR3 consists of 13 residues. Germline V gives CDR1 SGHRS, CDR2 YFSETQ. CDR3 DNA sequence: TGCGCCAGCAGCTTGCTGGGGAACACTGAAGCTTTCTTT. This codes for CASSLLGNTEAFF.

The CDR3 nucleotides read TGTGCCAGCAGTTCACGACAGGGCACAGATACGCAGTATTTT. This gives the protein CASSSRQGTDTQYF. This chain connects TRBV28 to TRBJ2-3, with D perhaps matching TRBD1 (6 bases). From germline, CDR1 is MDHEN and CDR2 SYDVKM. The V end was cut by 4 bases, the J end by 1 base, with 9 bases between. There are 14 residues in the CDR3.

This chain's CDR3 is CASSVSSLQGRPETQYF. DNA of the CDR3: TGTGCCAGCAGTGTTTCCTCCCTCCAGGGGCGCCCAGAGACCCAGTACTTC. The genes are TRBV25-1 and TRBJ2-5; a possible D gene is TRBD1 (6 bases). CDR3 size: 17 residues. V was cut by 4 bases and J by 4 bases, with 22 bases left in between. Looked up from germline, CDR1 is MGHDK and CDR2 is SYGVNS.

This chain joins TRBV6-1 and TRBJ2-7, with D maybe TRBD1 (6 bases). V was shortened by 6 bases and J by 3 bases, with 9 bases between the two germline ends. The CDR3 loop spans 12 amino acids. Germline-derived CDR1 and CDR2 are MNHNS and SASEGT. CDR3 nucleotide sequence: TGTGCCAGCAGCCAAGGGGGCTACGAGCAGTACTTC. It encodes CASSQGGYEQYF.

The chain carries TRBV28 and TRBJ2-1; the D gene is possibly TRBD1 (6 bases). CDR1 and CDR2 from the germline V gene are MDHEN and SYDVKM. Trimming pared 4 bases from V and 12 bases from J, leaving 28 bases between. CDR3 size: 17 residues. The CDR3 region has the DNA TGTGCCAGCAGTTCCCTTAAGACTAAGGGACGATTAGGGGGGCAGTTCTTC. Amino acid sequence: CASSSLKTKGRLGGQFF.

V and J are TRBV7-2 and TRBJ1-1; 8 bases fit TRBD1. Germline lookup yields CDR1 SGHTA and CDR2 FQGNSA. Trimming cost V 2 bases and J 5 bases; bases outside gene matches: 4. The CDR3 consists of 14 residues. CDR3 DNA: TGTGCCAGCAGCTTACAGGGGGCAGGAACTGAAGCTTTCTTT. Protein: CASSLQGAGTEAFF.

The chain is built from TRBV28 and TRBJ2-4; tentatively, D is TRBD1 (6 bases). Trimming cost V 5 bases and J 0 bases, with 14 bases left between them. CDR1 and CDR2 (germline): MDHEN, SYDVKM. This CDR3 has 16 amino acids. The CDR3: CASSRQGTLAKNIQYF. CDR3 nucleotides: TGTGCCAGCAGTCGCCAAGGGACATTAGCCAAAAACATTCAGTACTTC.

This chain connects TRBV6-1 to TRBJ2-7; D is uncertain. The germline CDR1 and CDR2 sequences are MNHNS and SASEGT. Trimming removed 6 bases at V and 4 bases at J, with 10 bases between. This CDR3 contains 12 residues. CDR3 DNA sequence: TGTGCCAGCAGGACCAGGCCTTACGAGCAGTACTTC. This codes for CASRTRPYEQYF.

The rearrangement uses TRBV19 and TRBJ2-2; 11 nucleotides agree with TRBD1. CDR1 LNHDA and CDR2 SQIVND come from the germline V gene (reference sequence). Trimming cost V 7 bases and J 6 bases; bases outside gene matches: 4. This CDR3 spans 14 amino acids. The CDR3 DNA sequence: TGTGCCAGTAAGGACAGGGGGCAACCCGGGGAGCTGTTTTTT. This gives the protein CASKDRGQPGELFF.

CDR3 sequence (DNA): TGCGCCAGCAGGAGACATGTCACAGATACGCAGTATTTT. It codes for CASRRHVTDTQYF. This chain connects TRBV5-1 to TRBJ2-3; D gene ambiguous. The germline V gene encodes CDR1 SGHRS and CDR2 YFSETQ. The CDR3 sequence is 13 residues long. Trimming stripped 5 bases from V and 2 bases from J, with 9 bases between. Full variable domain (outside the CDR3, taken from reference TRBV5-1 and TRBJ2-3): KAGVTQTPRYLIKTRGQQVTLSCSPISGHRSVSWYQQTPGQGLQFLFEYFSETQRNKGNFPGRFSGRQFSNSRSEMNVSTLELGDSALYLCASRRHVTDTQYFGPGTRLTVL.

CDR3 sequence reads: CASSWGQGAGTDTQYF. The DNA for the CDR3 is TGTGCCAGCAGCTGGGGACAGGGGGCTGGCACAGATACGCAGTATTTT. The chain links TRBV7-9 to TRBJ2-3; 12 nucleotides align to TRBD1. Germline trimming cut 4 bases from V and 1 base from J; bases unmatched to any gene: 3. The CDR3 is 16 residues long. Per germline, CDR1 SEHNR and CDR2 FQNEAQ (reference sequence).

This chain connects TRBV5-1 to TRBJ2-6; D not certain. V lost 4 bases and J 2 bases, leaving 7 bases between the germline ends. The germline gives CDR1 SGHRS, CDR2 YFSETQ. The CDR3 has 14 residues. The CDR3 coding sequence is TGCGCCAGCAGCATGGCCCCTGGGGCCAACGTCCTGACTTTC. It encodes CASSMAPGANVLTF. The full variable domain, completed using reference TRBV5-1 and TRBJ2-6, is KAGVTQTPRYLIKTRGQQVTLSCSPISGHRSVSWYQQTPGQGLQFLFEYFSETQRNKGNFPGRFSGRQFSNSRSEMNVSTLELGDSALYLCASSMAPGANVLTFGAGSRLTVL.

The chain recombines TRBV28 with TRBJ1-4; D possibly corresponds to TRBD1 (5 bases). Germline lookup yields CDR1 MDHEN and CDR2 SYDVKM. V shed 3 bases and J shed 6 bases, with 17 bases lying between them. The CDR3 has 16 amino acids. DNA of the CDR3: TGTGCCAGCAGTTTGCGAACCGGGACGACGGATGAAAAACTGTTTTTT. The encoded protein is CASSLRTGTTDEKLFF.

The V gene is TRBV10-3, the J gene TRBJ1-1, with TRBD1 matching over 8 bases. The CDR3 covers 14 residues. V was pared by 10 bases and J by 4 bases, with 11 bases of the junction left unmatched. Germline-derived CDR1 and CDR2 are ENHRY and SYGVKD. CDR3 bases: TGTGCCACCAGGACCCAGGGGGCGACCACTGAAGCTTTCTTT. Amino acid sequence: CATRTQGATTEAFF.

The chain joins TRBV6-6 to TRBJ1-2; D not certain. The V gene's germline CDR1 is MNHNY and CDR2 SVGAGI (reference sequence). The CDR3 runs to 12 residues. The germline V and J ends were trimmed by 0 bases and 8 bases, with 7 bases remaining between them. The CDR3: CASSYSESGYTF. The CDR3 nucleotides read TGTGCCAGCAGTTACTCAGAGAGCGGCTACACCTTC.

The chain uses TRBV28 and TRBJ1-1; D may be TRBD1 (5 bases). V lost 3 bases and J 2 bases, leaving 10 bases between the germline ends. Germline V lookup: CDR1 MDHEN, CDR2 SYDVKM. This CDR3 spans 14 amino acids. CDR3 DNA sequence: TGTGCCAGCAGTTTGAGCAGGGTCAACACTGAAGCTTTCTTT. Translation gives CASSLSRVNTEAFF.

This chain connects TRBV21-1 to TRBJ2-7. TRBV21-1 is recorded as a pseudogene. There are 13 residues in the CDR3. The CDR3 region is CASSKGMWCEQYF. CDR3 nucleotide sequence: TGTGCCAGCAGCAAAGGGATGTGGTGCGAGCAGTACTTC.

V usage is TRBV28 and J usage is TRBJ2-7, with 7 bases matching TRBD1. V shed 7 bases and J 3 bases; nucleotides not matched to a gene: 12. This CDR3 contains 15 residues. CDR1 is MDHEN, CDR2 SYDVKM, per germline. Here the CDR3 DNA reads TGTGCCAGCAACCACCGACAGGGTTTCATCTACGAGCAGTACTTC. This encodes CASNHRQGFIYEQYF.

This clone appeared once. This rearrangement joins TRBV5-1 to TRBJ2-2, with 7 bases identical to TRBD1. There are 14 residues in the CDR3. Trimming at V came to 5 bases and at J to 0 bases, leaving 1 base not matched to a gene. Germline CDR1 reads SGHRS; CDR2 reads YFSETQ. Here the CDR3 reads CASRGTANTGELFF. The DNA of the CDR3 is TGCGCCAGCAGGGGGACAGCGAACACCGGGGAGCTGTTTTTT.

The CDR3 bases are TGTGCCAGCAGCCGCCCCGCGGGATCCTACAATCAGCCCCAGCATTTT. It yields the protein CASSRPAGSYNQPQHF. The V gene is TRBV28, the J gene TRBJ1-5; D is unclear. Looked up from germline, CDR1 is MDHEN and CDR2 is SYDVKM. This CDR3 is 16 amino acids long. V was clipped by 6 bases and J by 3 bases, with 18 bases between them.

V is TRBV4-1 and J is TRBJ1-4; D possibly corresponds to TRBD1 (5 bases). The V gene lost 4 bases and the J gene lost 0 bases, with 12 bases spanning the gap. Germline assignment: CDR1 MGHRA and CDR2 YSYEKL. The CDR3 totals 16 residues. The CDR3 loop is CASSLTGAATNEKLFF. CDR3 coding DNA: TGCGCCAGCAGCCTTACAGGTGCTGCAACTAATGAAAAACTGTTTTTT.

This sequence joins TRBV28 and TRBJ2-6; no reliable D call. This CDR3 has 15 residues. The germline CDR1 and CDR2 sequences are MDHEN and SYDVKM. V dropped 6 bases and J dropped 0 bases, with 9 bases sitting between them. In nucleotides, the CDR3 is TGTGCCAGCAGATCCTGGGTCTCTGGGGCCAACGTCCTGACTTTC. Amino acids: CASRSWVSGANVLTF.

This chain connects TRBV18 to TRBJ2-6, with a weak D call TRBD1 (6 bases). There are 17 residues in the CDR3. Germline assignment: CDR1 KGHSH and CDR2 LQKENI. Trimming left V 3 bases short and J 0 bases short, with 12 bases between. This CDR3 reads CASSPQGRNSGANVLTF. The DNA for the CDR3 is TGTGCCAGCTCACCGCAGGGGCGAAACTCTGGGGCCAACGTCCTGACTTTC.

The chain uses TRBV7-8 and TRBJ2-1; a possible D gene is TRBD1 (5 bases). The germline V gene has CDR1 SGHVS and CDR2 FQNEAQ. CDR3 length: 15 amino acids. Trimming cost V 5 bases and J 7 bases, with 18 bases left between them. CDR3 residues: CASSQGATKMNEQFF. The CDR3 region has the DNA TGTGCCAGCAGCCAAGGGGCCACGAAGATGAATGAGCAGTTCTTC.